A selection of T cell receptor beta chains follows, all from one sample in a study of Ad26.COV2.S vaccination and SARS-CoV-2 variants. The method was immunoSEQ multiplex PCR; TCRdb's version includes in-frame clones alone and lacks a portion of them. This table holds around 450,000 clones, roughly 87% found once. The material sequenced was peripheral blood, taken in a trial of Ad26.COV2.S vaccine versus placebo. Receptor source: a person between 18 and 59 years old who received the Ad26.COV2.S COVID-19 vaccine or a placebo. Both conserved end residues are part of each CDR3. The D gene is left open where the match is weak. For some rows the clone size is stated as once, few or many, or as a class when expanded; others skip it.

d_call: NA; v_call: TRBV15; cdr3_length: 15; clone_size: NA; j_call: TRBJ2-2; cdr3_nt: TGTGCCACCGGACTAGCGACAGGGGGAACCGGGGAGCTGTTTTTT; cdr3_aa: CATGLATGGTGELFF
d_call: TRBD2; v_call: TRBV11-1; cdr3_length: 17; clone_size: NA; j_call: TRBJ2-1; cdr3_nt: TGTGCCAGCAGCTTAGCCGCGGCTAGCGGGGGCCCCAATGAGCAGTTCTTC; cdr3_aa: CASSLAAASGGPNEQFF
d_call: TRBD2; v_call: TRBV7-2; cdr3_length: 16; clone_size: NA; j_call: TRBJ2-2; cdr3_nt: TGTGCCAGCAGCTACCAACTAGCGGGAGGGGCGGGGGAGCTGTTTTTT; cdr3_aa: CASSYQLAGGAGELFF
d_call: TRBD1; v_call: TRBV24-1; cdr3_length: 14; clone_size: NA; j_call: TRBJ1-4; cdr3_nt: TGTGCCATCAACAGGGGGCGAGGTAATGAAAAACTGTTTTTT; cdr3_aa: CAINRGRGNEKLFF
d_call: NA; v_call: TRBV19; cdr3_length: 14; clone_size: NA; j_call: TRBJ2-2; cdr3_nt: TGTGCCAGTAGTATCCAACCGAACACCGGGGAGCTGTTTTTT; cdr3_aa: CASSIQPNTGELFF
d_call: TRBD2; v_call: TRBV4-2; cdr3_length: 18; clone_size: few; j_call: TRBJ2-1; cdr3_nt: TGTGCCAGCAGCCAAGATGGCCGTAGGACTAGCGGGAGTGGTGAGCAGTTCTTC; cdr3_aa: CASSQDGRRTSGSGEQFF
d_call: TRBD2; v_call: TRBV29-1; cdr3_length: 16; clone_size: NA; j_call: TRBJ2-2; cdr3_nt: TGCAGCGTTGGGAATAGCGGGAGAGGGAACACCGGGGAGCTGTTTTTT; cdr3_aa: CSVGNSGRGNTGELFF
d_call: TRBD1; v_call: TRBV5-5; cdr3_length: 15; clone_size: once; j_call: TRBJ2-7; cdr3_nt: TGTGCCAGCAGCTTAGGTTACAGGGGGCTGTACGAGCAGTACTTC; cdr3_aa: CASSLGYRGLYEQYF
d_call: TRBD1; v_call: TRBV27; cdr3_length: 14; clone_size: once; j_call: TRBJ2-7; cdr3_nt: TGTGCCAGCAGTTTACCCTTTGAGGGGGCGAAACTGTACTTC; cdr3_aa: CASSLPFEGAKLYF
d_call: TRBD2; v_call: TRBV5-1; cdr3_length: 14; clone_size: once; j_call: TRBJ2-3; cdr3_nt: TGCGCCAGCAAACTAGCGGGAGCTTCAGATACGCAGTATTTT; cdr3_aa: CASKLAGASDTQYF
d_call: NA; v_call: TRBV19; cdr3_length: 13; clone_size: NA; j_call: TRBJ1-5; cdr3_nt: TGTGCCAGTAGTATCCCCCAAGATCAGCCCCAGCATTTT; cdr3_aa: CASSIPQDQPQHF
d_call: NA; v_call: TRBV5-6; cdr3_length: 16; clone_size: NA; j_call: TRBJ1-3; cdr3_nt: TGTGCCAGCAGCTTGATGGACGGTTACTCTGGAAACACCATATATTTT; cdr3_aa: CASSLMDGYSGNTIYF
d_call: NA; v_call: TRBV6-7; cdr3_length: 15; clone_size: NA; j_call: TRBJ1-5; cdr3_nt: TGTGCCAGCAGCTTGGGGCGGGAGAGCAATCAGCCCCAGCATTTT; cdr3_aa: CASSLGRESNQPQHF
d_call: NA; v_call: TRBV27; cdr3_length: 15; clone_size: NA; j_call: TRBJ1-6; cdr3_nt: TGTGCCACCAAAACAGGGTCCTCCTATAATTCACCCCTCCACTTT; cdr3_aa: CATKTGSSYNSPLHF
d_call: TRBD2; v_call: TRBV27; cdr3_length: 15; clone_size: NA; j_call: TRBJ2-1; cdr3_nt: TGTGCCAGCAGTTCACTAGCGGGAGGGAACAATGAGCAGTTCTTC; cdr3_aa: CASSSLAGGNNEQFF
d_call: NA; v_call: TRBV27; cdr3_length: 12; clone_size: NA; j_call: TRBJ2-1; cdr3_nt: TGTGCCAGCTGGGGGGAGGTGAATGAGCAGTTCTTC; cdr3_aa: CASWGEVNEQFF
d_call: NA; v_call: TRBV5-1; cdr3_length: 13; clone_size: few; j_call: TRBJ1-1; cdr3_nt: TGCGCCAGCAGCTTGGCCGAGAACACTGAAGCTTTCTTT; cdr3_aa: CASSLAENTEAFF
d_call: NA; v_call: TRBV20-1; cdr3_length: 13; clone_size: NA; j_call: TRBJ1-5; cdr3_nt: TGCAGTGCTAGTCGGCAGGAGAATCAGCCCCAGCATTTT; cdr3_aa: CSASRQENQPQHF
d_call: NA; v_call: TRBV5-1; cdr3_length: 15; clone_size: NA; j_call: TRBJ2-3; cdr3_nt: TGCGCCAGCAGCTTGTCGCCAGGGCGAGGGGATACGCAGTATTTT; cdr3_aa: CASSLSPGRGDTQYF
d_call: NA; v_call: TRBV5-1; cdr3_length: 13; clone_size: NA; j_call: TRBJ2-7; cdr3_nt: TGCGCCAGCAGCTTGGAGGTCGGGGGCGAGCAGTACTTC; cdr3_aa: CASSLEVGGEQYF
d_call: TRBD1; v_call: TRBV7-2; cdr3_length: 19; clone_size: NA; j_call: TRBJ1-5; cdr3_nt: TGTGCCAGCAGCTTAGCGTTCGTCGGGACAGCTTATAGCAATCAGCCCCAGCATTTT; cdr3_aa: CASSLAFVGTAYSNQPQHF
d_call: TRBD1; v_call: TRBV27; cdr3_length: 16; clone_size: NA; j_call: TRBJ1-2; cdr3_nt: TGTGCCAGCAGTTTATGGGGGACAGGGACTAACTATGGCTACACCTTC; cdr3_aa: CASSLWGTGTNYGYTF
d_call: TRBD2; v_call: TRBV7-2; cdr3_length: 15; clone_size: once; j_call: TRBJ2-1; cdr3_nt: TGTGCCAGCAGCGTTAGCGGGGGGAATGGCGATGAGCAGTTCTTC; cdr3_aa: CASSVSGGNGDEQFF